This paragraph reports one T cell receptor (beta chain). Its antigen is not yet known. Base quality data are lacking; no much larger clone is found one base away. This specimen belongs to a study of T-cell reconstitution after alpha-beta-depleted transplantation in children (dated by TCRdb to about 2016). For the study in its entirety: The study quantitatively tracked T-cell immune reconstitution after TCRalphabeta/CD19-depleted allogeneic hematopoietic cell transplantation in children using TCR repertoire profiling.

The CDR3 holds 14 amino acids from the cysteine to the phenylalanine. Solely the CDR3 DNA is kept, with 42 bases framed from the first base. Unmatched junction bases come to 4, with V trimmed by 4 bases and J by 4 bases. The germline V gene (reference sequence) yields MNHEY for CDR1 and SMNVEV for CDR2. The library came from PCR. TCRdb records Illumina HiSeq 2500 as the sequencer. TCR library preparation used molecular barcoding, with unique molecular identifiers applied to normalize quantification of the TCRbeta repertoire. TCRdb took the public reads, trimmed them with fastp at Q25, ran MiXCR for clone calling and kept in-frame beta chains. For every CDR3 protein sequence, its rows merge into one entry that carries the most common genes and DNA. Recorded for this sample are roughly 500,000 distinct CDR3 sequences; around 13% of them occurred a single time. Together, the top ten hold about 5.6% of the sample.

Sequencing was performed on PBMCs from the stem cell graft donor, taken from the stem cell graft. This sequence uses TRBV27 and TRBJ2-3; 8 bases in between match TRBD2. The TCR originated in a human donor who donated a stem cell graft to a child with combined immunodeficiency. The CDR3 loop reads CASSSQREPDTQYF. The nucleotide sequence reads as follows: TGTGCCAGCAGTTCCCAGCGGGAGCCAGATACGCAGTATTTT.